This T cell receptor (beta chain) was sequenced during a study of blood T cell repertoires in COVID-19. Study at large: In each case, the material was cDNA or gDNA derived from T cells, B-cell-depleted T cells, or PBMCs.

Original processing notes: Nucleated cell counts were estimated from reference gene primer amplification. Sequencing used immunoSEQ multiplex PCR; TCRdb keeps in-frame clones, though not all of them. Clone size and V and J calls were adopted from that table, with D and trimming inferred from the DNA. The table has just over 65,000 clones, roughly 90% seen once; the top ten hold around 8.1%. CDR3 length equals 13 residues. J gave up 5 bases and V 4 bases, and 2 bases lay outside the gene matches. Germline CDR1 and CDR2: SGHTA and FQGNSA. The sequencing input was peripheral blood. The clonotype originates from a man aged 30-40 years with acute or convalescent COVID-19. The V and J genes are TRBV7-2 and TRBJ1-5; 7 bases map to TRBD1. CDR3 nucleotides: TGTGCCAGCAGCTACAGGGGAGATCAGCCCCAGCATTTT. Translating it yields CASSYRGDQPQHF.